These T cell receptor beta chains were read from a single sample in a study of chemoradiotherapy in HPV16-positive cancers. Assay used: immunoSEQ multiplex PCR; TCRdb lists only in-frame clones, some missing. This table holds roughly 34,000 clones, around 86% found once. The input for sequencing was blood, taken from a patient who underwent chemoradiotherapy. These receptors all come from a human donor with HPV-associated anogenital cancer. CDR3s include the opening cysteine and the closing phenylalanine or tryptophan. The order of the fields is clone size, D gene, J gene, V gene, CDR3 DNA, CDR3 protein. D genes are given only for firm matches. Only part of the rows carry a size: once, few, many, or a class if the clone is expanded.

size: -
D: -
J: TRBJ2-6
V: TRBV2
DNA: TGTGCCAGCAGTGCTAGCCTCCTAGTCCTGACTTTC
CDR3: CASSASLLVLTF

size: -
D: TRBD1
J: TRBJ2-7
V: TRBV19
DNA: TGTGCCAGTAGTGGGACAGGGGATTCCTACGAGCAGTACTTC
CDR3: CASSGTGDSYEQYF

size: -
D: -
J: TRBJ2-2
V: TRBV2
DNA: TGTGCCAGCGAGGTGAAGGGGGAGCTGTTTTTT
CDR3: CASEVKGELFF

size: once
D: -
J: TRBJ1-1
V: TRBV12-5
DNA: TGTGCTAGTGGCTTGACAAGCAAAGCTTTCTTT
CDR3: CASGLTSKAFF

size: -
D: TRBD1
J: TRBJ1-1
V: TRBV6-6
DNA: TGTGCCAGCAGTTGGGGACAGTCGAACACTGAAGCTTTCTTT
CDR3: CASSWGQSNTEAFF

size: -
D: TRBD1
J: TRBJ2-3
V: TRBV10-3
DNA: TGTGCCATCAGTGAGTTTACAGGGGGGTCTACAGATACGCAGTATTTT
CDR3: CAISEFTGGSTDTQYF

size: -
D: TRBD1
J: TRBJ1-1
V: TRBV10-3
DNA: TGTGCCATCCGTAACGGGACAGCGAACACTGAAGCTTTCTTT
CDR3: CAIRNGTANTEAFF

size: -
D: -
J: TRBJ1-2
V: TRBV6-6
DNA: TGTGCCAGCAGCCCCGATACCTATGGCTACACCTTC
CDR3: CASSPDTYGYTF

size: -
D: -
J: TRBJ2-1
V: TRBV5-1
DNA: TGCGCCAGCAGCTGGGGAGAGCATGAGCAGTTCTTC
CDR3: CASSWGEHEQFF

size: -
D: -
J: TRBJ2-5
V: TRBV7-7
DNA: TGTGCTAGCAGCTACTGGGGGGCCGAGACCCAGTACTTC
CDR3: CASSYWGAETQYF

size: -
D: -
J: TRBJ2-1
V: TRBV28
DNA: TGTGCCAGCAGTCAGCGGGACAGCGACGAATCATTCTACAATGAGCAGTTCTTC
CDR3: CASSQRDSDESFYNEQFF

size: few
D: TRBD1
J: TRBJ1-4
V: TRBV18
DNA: TGTGCCAGCTCACCTGACAGGGCTCGAAGTGAAAAACTGTTTTTT
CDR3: CASSPDRARSEKLFF

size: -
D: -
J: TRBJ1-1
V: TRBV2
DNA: TGTGCCAGCAGTGCGGGGGGACGAACTGAAGCTTTCTTT
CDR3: CASSAGGRTEAFF

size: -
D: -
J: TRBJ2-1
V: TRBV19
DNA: TGTGCCAGTAGTGAAAACTGGGAGCAGTTCTTC
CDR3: CASSENWEQFF

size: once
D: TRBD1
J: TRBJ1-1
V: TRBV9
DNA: TGTGCCAGCAGCGAAGGGGGACAGGGGTCGGACACTGAAGCTTTCTTT
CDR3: CASSEGGQGSDTEAFF

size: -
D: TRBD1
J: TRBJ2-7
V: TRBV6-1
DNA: TGTGCCAGCAGTGGCAGGACAGGGGGCTACGAGCAGTACTTC
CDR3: CASSGRTGGYEQYF

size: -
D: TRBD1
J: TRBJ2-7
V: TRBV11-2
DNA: TGTGCCAGCAGCTTGATCCAGGGGGCTCTGGGTCACGAGCAGTACTTC
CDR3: CASSLIQGALGHEQYF

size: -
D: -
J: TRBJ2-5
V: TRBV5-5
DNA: TGTGCCAGCAGCTCTTCTACACAGGTCGAAGAGACCCAGTACTTC
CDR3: CASSSSTQVEETQYF

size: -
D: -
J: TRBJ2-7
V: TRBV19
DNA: TGTGCCAGTAGTATAAAAGTGGGCAGCTACGAGCAGTACTTC
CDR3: CASSIKVGSYEQYF

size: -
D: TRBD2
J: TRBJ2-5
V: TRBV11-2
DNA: TGTGCCAGCAGCCCGGGACTAGCGGGGCCAGAGGCCCAGTACTTC
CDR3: CASSPGLAGPEAQYF

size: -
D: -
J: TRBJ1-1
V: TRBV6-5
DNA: TGTGCCAGCAGTTACTATCAGGTGCACACTGAAGCTTTCTTT
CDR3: CASSYYQVHTEAFF

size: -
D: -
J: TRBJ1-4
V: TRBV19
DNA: TGTGCCAGTAGTTGGGGGCGTGAAAAACTGTTTTTT
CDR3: CASSWGREKLFF

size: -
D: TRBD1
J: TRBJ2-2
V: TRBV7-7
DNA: TGTGCTAGCAGCCGGGACAGGGCGAACACCGGGGAGCTGTTTTTT
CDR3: CASSRDRANTGELFF

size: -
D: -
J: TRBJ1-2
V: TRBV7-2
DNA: TGTGCCAGCGCCAGCGGGGGCGCATCACGTCACTACTATGGCTACACCTTC
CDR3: CASASGGASRHYYGYTF

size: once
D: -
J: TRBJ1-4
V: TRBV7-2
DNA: TGTGCCAGCAGCCGTGAGACGGGGGACGCCCTGAGCGGAAAACTGTTTTTT
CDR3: CASSRETGDALSGKLFF

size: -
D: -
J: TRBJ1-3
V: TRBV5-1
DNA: TGCGCCAGCAGCTCCCCGGGGACATACTCTGGAAACACCATATATTTT
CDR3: CASSSPGTYSGNTIYF

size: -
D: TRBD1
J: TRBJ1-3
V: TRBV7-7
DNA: TGTGCTCTCAAGGGGGCCTCTGGAAACACCATATATTTT
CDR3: CALKGASGNTIYF

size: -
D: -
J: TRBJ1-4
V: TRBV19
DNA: TGTGCCAGTAGTATTGGGCAGGGATCTGAAAAACTGTTTTTT
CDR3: CASSIGQGSEKLFF